These 12 T cell receptor beta chains were all obtained from the same sample, sequenced in a study of vaccination effects on CD4 cells after COVID-19. Sequencing in the ViraFEST assay came after antigen-specific CD4+ T cells had been expanded with viral peptide pools, which were used to stimulate PBMC. Cells that had been cultured for less than eleven days were the source of isolated CD4+ T cells. Vaccine recipients had no previous SARS-CoV-2 infection; their nucleocapsid antibodies were negative. Repertoires were generated with immunoSEQ multiplex PCR, while TCRdb's copy carries only in-frame clones and drops some. This sample has 37,000 or so clones, with around 66% found just once. Antigens of these TCRs are unknown. The sequences come from CD4+ T cells from PBMCs cultured with HCoV-OC43 spike peptides, collected before COVID-19 vaccination. Subset defined: HCoV-OC43 spike overlapping peptide pool stimulation. The receptors here all came from a human donor who received a COVID-19 vaccine.

The CDR3 is CASSLRTSLGATNEKLFF. CDR3 nucleotides: TGCGCCAGCAGCTTGAGGACAAGCCTTGGAGCAACTAATGAAAAACTGTTTTTT. V is TRBV5-1 and J is TRBJ1-4; D may be TRBD1 (5 bases). Germline lookup yields CDR1 SGHRS and CDR2 YFSETQ. With 1 base removed from V and 0 bases from J, the gap between germline ends came to 16 bases. This CDR3 contains 18 residues.

This clone was counted a few times. The chain uses TRBV7-9 and TRBJ2-2; D not resolved. V gave up 3 bases and J gave up 5 bases, with 10 bases separating them. CDR1 and CDR2 (germline): SEHNR, FQNEAQ (reference sequence). The CDR3 has 14 residues. CDR3 protein: CASSLAWITGELFF. DNA of the CDR3: TGTGCCAGCAGCTTGGCCTGGATTACCGGGGAGCTGTTTTTT.

This rearrangement joins TRBV24-1 to TRBJ2-1; 7 bases agree with TRBD2. CDR1 and CDR2 from the germline V gene are KGHDR and SFDVKD. V trimming: 7 bases; J trimming: 2 bases; junction bases outside the gene matches: 4. CDR3 length equals 14 residues. For the CDR3, the DNA is TGTGCCACCAGCCCTAGCGGAACCTACAATGAGCAGTTCTTC. Its protein product is CATSPSGTYNEQFF.

This chain connects TRBV5-1 to TRBJ2-7; TRBD2 agrees at 11 bases. The V and J ends lost 4 bases and 4 bases, in that order; junction bases with no gene match: 7. From germline, CDR1 is SGHRS and CDR2 YFSETQ. This CDR3 contains 15 residues. CDR3 sequence reads: CASSPTSGSSYEQYF. The CDR3 DNA follows: TGCGCCAGCAGCCCTACTAGCGGGAGTTCATACGAGCAGTACTTC.

V and J are TRBV5-1 and TRBJ2-1; D is unresolved. The CDR3 spans 17 residues. Trimming pared 2 bases from V and 0 bases from J, leaving 15 bases between. CDR1 SGHRS and CDR2 YFSETQ come from the germline V gene. CDR3 residues: CASSFSSRVTSYNEQFF. In nucleotides, the CDR3 is TGCGCCAGCAGCTTCTCTTCCCGGGTGACCTCCTACAATGAGCAGTTCTTC.

This clone was counted between two and nine times. J is TRBJ2-7 and V is TRBV6-5; TRBD1 might be the D (5 bases). Germline lookup yields CDR1 MNHEY and CDR2 SVGAGI. The germline V and J ends were trimmed by 8 bases and 6 bases, with 14 bases remaining between them. The CDR3 contains 12 residues. CDR3 residues: CASGWGPTEQYF. The DNA for the CDR3 is TGTGCCAGCGGCTGGGGCCCCACCGAGCAGTACTTC.

The V call is TRBV2, the J call TRBJ2-3; 7 bases are a match to TRBD1. The germline gives CDR1 SNHLY, CDR2 FYNNEI. J lost 5 bases, V lost 3 bases, and 8 bases had no gene match. The CDR3 consists of 15 residues. CDR3 loop: CASSEFFDREDTQYF. The CDR3 DNA reads as TGTGCCAGCAGTGAGTTTTTCGACAGGGAAGATACGCAGTATTTT.

The V gene is TRBV25-1, the J gene TRBJ2-4; D may be TRBD1 (6 bases). This CDR3 is built from 14 residues. Per the germline V gene, CDR1 is MGHDK and CDR2 is SYGVNS. Trimming removed 3 bases from V and 4 bases from J, with 10 bases in between. The DNA for the CDR3 is TGTGCCAGCAGTGACGGGACATCGAAAAACATTCAGTACTTC. Encoded protein: CASSDGTSKNIQYF.

A single count supports this clone. CDR3 residues: CASSPDRTLEKSYGYTF. The CDR3 DNA reads TGTGCCAGCAGCCCGGACAGGACCCTGGAAAAATCCTATGGCTACACCTTC. This chain joins TRBV7-9 and TRBJ1-2, with 7 bases that match TRBD1. The CDR3 extends over 17 amino acids. Trimming at V came to 5 bases and at J to 4 bases, leaving 16 bases not matched to a gene. Germline V CDR1 and CDR2: SEHNR, FQNEAQ (reference sequence).

The chain uses TRBV4-2 and TRBJ1-2, with D possibly TRBD1 on 6 matching bases. Germline CDR1 and CDR2: LGHNA and YNFKEQ. The CDR3 is made up of 16 amino acids. Trimming left V 0 bases short and J 6 bases short, with 17 bases between. CDR3 region: CASSQELDRRKNGYTF. CDR3 nucleotide sequence: TGTGCCAGCAGCCAAGAATTAGACAGGAGAAAAAATGGCTACACCTTC.

As for this clone: This specimen includes other DNA sequences encoding the same CDR3. The J gene is TRBJ2-5, the V gene TRBV7-2, with TRBD2 identical over 9 bases. V was clipped by 3 bases and J by 5 bases; unmatched bases: 1. The CDR3 sequence is 13 residues long. The germline gives CDR1 SGHTA, CDR2 FQGNSA. CDR3 DNA: TGTGCCAGCAGCTTTGCGGGGGGGGAGACCCAGTACTTC. Translated, it gives CASSFAGGETQYF. The full variable domain, its missing parts supplied by reference TRBV7-2 and TRBJ2-5, is GAGVSQSPSNKVTEKGKDVELRCDPISGHTALYWYRQSLGQGLEFLIYFQGNSAPDKSGLPSDRFSAERTGGSVSTLTIQRTQQEDSAVYLCASSFAGGETQYFGPGTRLLVL.

The genes are TRBV11-2 and TRBJ1-4; D might be TRBD1 (6 bases). CDR1 is SGHAT and CDR2 is FQNNGV in the germline V gene. The CDR3 sequence is 15 residues long. Trimming stripped 5 bases from V and 3 bases from J, with 13 bases between. CDR3 sequence: CASSPLRGPNEKLFF. CDR3 in DNA: TGTGCCAGCAGCCCCCTCAGGGGACCTAATGAAAAACTGTTTTTT.